The clone carrying this TCR beta chain was counted many times. The data stem from a study of patients and donors after allogeneic stem cell transplantation. CDR1 is SGHNT and CDR2 is YENEEA in the germline V gene. This CDR3 is built from 12 residues. V shed 0 bases and J shed 4 bases, with 4 bases lying between them. TCRdb re-called the RT-PCR reads with MiXCR, one entry per CDR3 protein. Of roughly 230,000 distinct CDR3 sequences listed, roughly 13% are singletons. V usage is TRBV11-3 and J usage is TRBJ2-7; D unclear. Sequenced sample: blood, either unsorted or a sorted T cell fraction (not recorded which). The clonotype comes from a human donor who was either an allogeneic HSCT recipient or a stem cell or donor lymphocyte infusion donor (not recorded which). It is not recorded whose cells these are; they may come from a transplant donor. CDR3 bases: TGTGCCAGCAGCTTAGACGTGTACGAGCAGTACTTC. Translating gives CASSLDVYEQYF.